The rows below give T cell receptor beta chains drawn from one sample of a study of B cell selection in AIRE deficiency. The protocol was immunoSEQ multiplex PCR, while the TCRdb copy is restricted to in-frame clones and leaves out a portion. This sample carries roughly 17,000 clones, 85% to 95% of them seen once, and the ten largest clones take about 0.89%. The specimen sequenced was CD4+CD25+ Tregs sorted from PBMCs. These receptors were collected from a human donor in good health. The CDR3 runs from the conserved cysteine through the conserved F or W. The D gene is left open where the match is weak. The size entry is marked missing in some rows and otherwise reads once, few, many or a size class.

>.|TRBJ2-1|18|TRBD2|TRBV4-3
CASSQKLYLAGGDNEQFF
>.|TRBJ2-6|18|TRBD1|TRBV29-1
CSARTGKLLGGGANVLTF
>once|TRBJ2-1|16|TRBD1|TRBV7-9
CASSSSRGRLYNEQFF
>once|TRBJ2-7|15|TRBD2|TRBV6-6
CASRTSGSTAYEQYF
>once|TRBJ1-2|13|.|TRBV6-9
CASRFDGPYGYTF
>.|TRBJ2-1|14|.|TRBV11-2
CASSLSSGTYEQFF
>.|TRBJ2-4|14|TRBD1|TRBV28
CASKVAGGENIQYF
>once|TRBJ2-7|15|TRBD2|TRBV7-8
CASSLRTSGPYEQYF
>.|TRBJ2-1|11|.|TRBV7-2
CASSRVYEQFF
>.|TRBJ2-1|14|TRBD2|TRBV28
CASGPGLAFNEQFF
>.|TRBJ2-1|16|TRBD2|TRBV5-1
CASSLVRTSGSNEQFF
>.|TRBJ2-7|12|.|TRBV25-1
CASSYGNYEQYF
>.|TRBJ1-2|13|.|TRBV6-1
CASSPGPNYGYTF
>once|TRBJ1-2|13|.|TRBV5-1
CASSLGTDYGYTF
>.|TRBJ2-5|14|.|TRBV6-5
CASSYMDAGETQYF
>.|TRBJ1-5|13|TRBD1|TRBV10-3
CAISSQGVGPQHF
>.|TRBJ1-2|13|.|TRBV10-1
CASSEDRRWGYTF
>.|TRBJ1-2|17|TRBD1|TRBV7-2
CASSLVISAGGDYGYTF
>once|TRBJ2-1|17|TRBD2|TRBV5-1
CASSFSSGSALYNEQFF
>.|TRBJ2-7|12|.|TRBV28
CASRGRAYEQYF
>.|TRBJ2-2|14|TRBD2|TRBV9
CASRLAGNTGELFF
>.|TRBJ1-3|16|TRBD1|TRBV18
CASVIDRAFSGNTIYF
>.|TRBJ1-5|16|TRBD1|TRBV19
CASSPQQGRSNQPQHF
>.|TRBJ2-3|16|.|TRBV7-2
CASSLASGGGSDTQYF
>.|TRBJ2-1|15|.|TRBV18
CASSPQGGTYNEQFF
>.|TRBJ2-1|16|TRBD2|TRBV19
CASSTPSGRAKGEQFF
>.|TRBJ2-5|16|TRBD2|TRBV5-4
CASSLAPLAAQETQYF
>.|TRBJ2-1|16|.|TRBV9
CASSVAGVGSLNEQFF
>.|TRBJ2-3|15|.|TRBV5-1
CASSDTGGGADTQYF
>.|TRBJ2-2|14|TRBD2|TRBV6-6
CASSYRRGAGELFF
>.|TRBJ1-1|14|.|TRBV11-2
CASSPGRGVTEAFF
>.|TRBJ2-5|13|.|TRBV5-4
CASSWGSEETQYF
>.|TRBJ1-6|15|.|TRBV6-5
CASKLHRPYNSPLHF
>once|TRBJ2-1|15|.|TRBV29-1
CSVRGGGGSYNEQFF
>.|TRBJ2-3|13|TRBD2|TRBV7-2
CASSSGTMGTQYF
>.|TRBJ1-5|14|TRBD1|TRBV2
CASSVQGAYQPQHF
>.|TRBJ2-1|16|TRBD2|TRBV9
CASSVVSGSHYNEQFF
>.|TRBJ2-1|18|TRBD1|TRBV10-3
CAIRRGRGQASSYNEQFF